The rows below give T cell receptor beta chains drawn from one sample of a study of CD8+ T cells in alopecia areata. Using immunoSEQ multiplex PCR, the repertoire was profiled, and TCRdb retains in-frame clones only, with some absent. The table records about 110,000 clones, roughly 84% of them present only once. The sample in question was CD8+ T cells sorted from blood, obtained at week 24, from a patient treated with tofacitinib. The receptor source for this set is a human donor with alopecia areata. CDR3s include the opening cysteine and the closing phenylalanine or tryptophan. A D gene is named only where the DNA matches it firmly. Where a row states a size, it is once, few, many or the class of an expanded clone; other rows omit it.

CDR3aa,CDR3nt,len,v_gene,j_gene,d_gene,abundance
CASSQEGRGGYEQYF,TGCGCCAGCAGCCAAGAGGGGCGGGGGGGCTATGAGCAGTACTTC,15,TRBV4-1,TRBJ2-7,TRBD2,NA
CASSGGNTEAFF,TGTGCCAGCAGCGGTGGGAACACTGAAGCTTTCTTT,12,TRBV7-6,TRBJ1-1,NA,NA
CATSEQSLAGATYEQYF,TGTGCCACCAGCGAACAGTCCCTAGCGGGAGCGACTTACGAGCAGTACTTC,17,TRBV15,TRBJ2-7,TRBD2,NA
CASSPEDGAGNQPQHF,TGCGCCAGCAGCCCCGAGGATGGGGCCGGCAATCAGCCCCAGCATTTT,16,TRBV4-1,TRBJ1-5,NA,NA
CASSLDSGAPGETQYF,TGCGCCAGCAGCTTGGACAGCGGGGCCCCTGGGGAGACCCAGTACTTC,16,TRBV5-1,TRBJ2-5,TRBD2,NA
CASSWTDSYEQYF,TGTGCCAGCAGTTGGACGGATTCCTACGAGCAGTACTTC,13,TRBV6-6,TRBJ2-7,NA,few
CASSLQPADTQYF,TGCGCCAGCAGCTTACAGCCAGCAGATACGCAGTATTTT,13,TRBV5-1,TRBJ2-3,NA,NA
CASRGTGGNQPQHF,TGTGCCAGTAGGGGGACAGGGGGAAATCAGCCCCAGCATTTT,14,TRBV19,TRBJ1-5,TRBD1,NA
CAWSSGTGVDEQYF,TGTGCCTGGAGCTCCGGGACAGGGGTCGACGAGCAGTACTTC,14,TRBV30,TRBJ2-7,TRBD1,NA
CASSSREGSSSYEQYF,TGTGCCAGCAGCTCGCGCGAGGGCAGTTCCTCCTACGAGCAGTACTTC,16,TRBV11-3,TRBJ2-7,NA,NA
CASSSGLSLEQYF,TGTGCCAGCAGCTCTGGACTCTCTCTCGAGCAGTACTTC,13,TRBV11-2,TRBJ2-7,NA,NA
CSVEEMTGRNTEAFF,TGCAGCGTTGAAGAAATGACAGGGCGGAACACTGAAGCTTTCTTT,15,TRBV29-1,TRBJ1-1,TRBD1,NA
CASSQGADRTYEQYF,TGTGCCAGCAGCCAAGGGGCGGACAGAACCTACGAGCAGTACTTC,15,TRBV4-2,TRBJ2-7,NA,NA
CSHQGNQETQYF,TGCAGCCATCAGGGGAACCAAGAGACCCAGTACTTC,12,TRBV29-1,TRBJ2-5,NA,NA
CATSRDSGTPASAKNIQYF,TGTGCCACCAGCAGAGATTCAGGGACCCCGGCCTCGGCCAAAAACATTCAGTACTTC,19,TRBV15,TRBJ2-4,NA,NA
CASSQDPLDDEQFF,TGCGCCAGCAGCCAAGATCCCTTAGACGATGAGCAGTTCTTC,14,TRBV4-1,TRBJ2-1,NA,NA
CAISESLDRGGETQYF,TGTGCCATCAGTGAGTCGCTGGACAGGGGAGGAGAGACCCAGTACTTC,16,TRBV10-3,TRBJ2-5,TRBD1,few
CASSLGGSNSYEQYF,TGTGCCAGCAGCTTGGGAGGATCTAATTCCTACGAGCAGTACTTC,15,TRBV5-4,TRBJ2-7,NA,NA
CASSSSQGGYGYTF,TGTGCCAGCAGCTCCTCGCAAGGGGGCTATGGCTACACCTTC,14,TRBV7-9,TRBJ1-2,NA,NA
CASSISTIAGTEAFF,TGTGCCAGTAGTATTTCGACTATCGCGGGCACTGAAGCTTTCTTT,15,TRBV19,TRBJ1-1,NA,few
CASSTGGATATQYF,TGTGCCAGCAGTACCGGGGGGGCAACAGCGACCCAGTACTTC,14,TRBV6-1,TRBJ2-5,TRBD2,NA
CASSQGIRLAYNEQFF,TGTGCCAGCAGCCAGGGAATCCGGCTCGCCTACAATGAGCAGTTCTTC,16,TRBV14,TRBJ2-1,NA,NA
CASDSGGRADTQYF,TGTGCCAGTGATTCAGGGGGCAGGGCAGATACGCAGTATTTT,14,TRBV19,TRBJ2-3,TRBD1,NA
CASSWNTQDSTYEQYF,TGCGCCAGCAGCTGGAATACACAGGACTCAACCTACGAGCAGTACTTC,16,TRBV5-1,TRBJ2-7,NA,NA
CASSSGQGWSTEAFF,TGTGCCAGCAGTTCAGGTCAGGGTTGGAGCACTGAAGCTTTCTTT,15,TRBV6-5,TRBJ1-1,NA,NA
CASSVGSRGRGGYTF,TGTGCCAGCAGCGTAGGATCCCGGGGGCGCGGCGGCTACACCTTC,15,TRBV9,TRBJ1-2,NA,NA
CASSYRGFYGYTF,TGTGCCAGCAGTTATCGAGGTTTTTATGGCTACACCTTC,13,TRBV25-1,TRBJ1-2,NA,once
CAITSTDTQYF,TGTGCCATTACTAGCACAGATACGCAGTATTTT,11,TRBV2,TRBJ2-3,NA,NA
CASSLAGYTDTQYF,TGCGCCAGCAGCTTGGCGGGTTACACAGATACGCAGTATTTT,14,TRBV5-1,TRBJ2-3,NA,few
CASSLSGPNNEQFF,TGTGCCAGCAGCTTATCGGGTCCCAACAATGAGCAGTTCTTC,14,TRBV7-3,TRBJ2-1,NA,NA
CASSANRDRVLYGYTF,TGTGCCAGCAGCGCCAACCGGGACAGGGTCCTCTATGGCTACACCTTC,16,TRBV7-9,TRBJ1-2,TRBD1,NA
CASSGAGALNEQFF,TGTGCCAGCAGCGGAGCGGGGGCCCTCAATGAGCAGTTCTTC,14,TRBV9,TRBJ2-1,TRBD2,NA
CAIRGQGGEQYF,TGTGCCATCAGGGGACAGGGGGGTGAGCAGTACTTC,12,TRBV10-3,TRBJ2-7,TRBD1,NA
CATSRGSGANVLTF,TGTGCCACCAGCAGGGGCTCTGGGGCCAACGTCCTGACTTTC,14,TRBV15,TRBJ2-6,NA,NA
CASREGNEQYF,TGTGCCAGTAGAGAGGGGAACGAGCAGTACTTC,11,TRBV19,TRBJ2-7,NA,once
CASSQEDSGGYEQYF,TGCGCCAGCAGCCAAGAGGATAGCGGGGGCTACGAGCAGTACTTC,15,TRBV4-3,TRBJ2-7,TRBD2,NA
CSASVDFFPGYTF,TGCAGCGCTAGTGTAGATTTCTTTCCCGGCTACACCTTC,13,TRBV29-1,TRBJ1-2,NA,NA
CASSSLIVGAGGGYTF,TGTGCCAGCAGCAGCCTCATCGTAGGAGCAGGGGGAGGCTACACCTTC,16,TRBV5-6,TRBJ1-2,TRBD1,NA
CASSETGADEQYF,TGTGCCAGCAGCGAAACAGGGGCCGACGAGCAGTACTTC,13,TRBV4-2,TRBJ2-7,TRBD1,NA
CASSLGQKETQYF,TGCGCCAGCAGCTTGGGACAGAAAGAGACCCAGTACTTC,13,TRBV5-1,TRBJ2-5,NA,NA
CASSQGGAYGYTF,TGTGCCAGCAGCCAGGGAGGGGCGTATGGCTACACCTTC,13,TRBV14,TRBJ1-2,NA,NA
CASSPLGGASYNEQFF,TGTGCCAGCAGCCCTCTCGGGGGGGCCTCCTACAATGAGCAGTTCTTC,16,TRBV14,TRBJ2-1,TRBD2,NA
CASSPTASPTGGYTF,TGTGCCAGCAGCCCTACGGCTTCACCTACCGGGGGCTACACCTTC,15,TRBV7-2,TRBJ1-2,NA,NA
CASSQEGPPGELFF,TGCGCCAGCAGCCAAGAAGGACCACCTGGGGAGCTGTTTTTT,14,TRBV4-3,TRBJ2-2,NA,NA
CASSMPSGGRYTDTQYF,TGTGCCAGCAGCATGCCTAGCGGGGGACGTTACACAGATACGCAGTATTTT,17,TRBV7-2,TRBJ2-3,TRBD2,NA
CASSYGTDTGELFF,TGTGCCAGCAGCTACGGGACGGACACCGGGGAGCTGTTTTTT,14,TRBV13,TRBJ2-2,NA,NA
CASSLGQGDSPLHF,TGTGCCAGCAGCTTGGGGCAGGGGGATTCACCCCTCCACTTT,14,TRBV13,TRBJ1-6,TRBD1,NA
CAQGPGANVLTF,TGTGCCCAGGGGCCTGGGGCCAACGTCCTGACTTTC,12,TRBV2,TRBJ2-6,NA,NA
CASSHDPMGNSPLHF,TGCGCCAGCAGCCACGACCCCATGGGTAATTCACCCCTCCACTTT,15,TRBV4-1,TRBJ1-6,NA,NA
CATSREGNTEAFF,TGTGCCACCAGCAGAGAGGGGAACACTGAAGCTTTCTTT,13,TRBV15,TRBJ1-1,NA,NA
CASSDRDRGDEQYF,TGTGCCAGCAGCGACCGGGACAGGGGCGACGAGCAGTACTTC,14,TRBV5-6,TRBJ2-7,TRBD1,NA
CAGRGKDTEAFF,TGTGCCGGCCGTGGGAAGGATACTGAAGCTTTCTTT,12,TRBV19,TRBJ1-1,NA,NA
CAISHRDSEQYF,TGTGCCATCAGTCACCGGGACAGCGAGCAGTACTTC,12,TRBV10-3,TRBJ2-7,TRBD1,NA
CASSYSLTGEQYF,TGTGCCAGCAGTTACTCGTTGACGGGCGAGCAGTACTTC,13,TRBV6-6,TRBJ2-7,NA,NA
CASSQERGGVNYGYTF,TGCGCCAGCAGCCAAGAACGCGGGGGAGTTAACTATGGCTACACCTTC,16,TRBV4-3,TRBJ1-2,NA,NA
CASRATGPRPGELFF,TGTGCCAGCAGGGCGACAGGGCCTCGTCCCGGGGAGCTGTTTTTT,15,TRBV7-8,TRBJ2-2,TRBD1,few